The source of this T cell receptor beta chain is a study of cytomegalovirus exposure and HLA in healthy donors. A multiplex PCR was run with 60 Vbeta primers and 13 Jbeta primers. TCRdb keeps only in-frame clones here, not all; method: immunoSEQ multiplex PCR. There are 150,000 or so clones in the sample; approximately 85% occur only once, and approximately 8.5% lies in the top ten. Deletions cut 4 bases from V and 4 bases from J, with 12 bases between. The CDR3 covers 14 residues. Germline CDR1 is SGHNT and CDR2 is YYREEE (reference sequence). The gene calls are TRBV5-4 and TRBJ1-5; D is unresolved. Input material: PBMCs. The sequence came from a man aged 18 to 30 in good health and CMV-seropositive. The DNA for the CDR3 is TGTGCCAGCAGCGGCGGGGTAGGGAATCAGCCCCAGCATTTT. Its translation: CASSGGVGNQPQHF.